Presented here are 12 T cell receptor beta chains from one specimen sequenced in a study of beta chain features in type 1 diabetes. The study, taken as a whole, reports: A moderate, significant TCRB CDR3 shortening appeared in type 1 diabetes across four CD4+ subsets.

The antigens of these receptors remain unknown. Investigators reverse transcribed all isolated RNA, so they sequenced expressed TCRB transcripts. Sequenced by immunoSEQ multiplex PCR; TCRdb stores in-frame clones only, minus some. The data show around 690,000 clones, with around an eighth seen just once and 0.095% to 0.15% held by the top ten. Sequencing was performed on naive CD4+ T cells from blood. The receptors originated from a man aged 30-40 years with type 1 diabetes.

The chain employs TRBV11-2 and TRBJ2-7, with 10 positions matching TRBD1. Trimming removed 6 bases from V and 2 bases from J; junction bases left unmatched: 7. CDR1 is SGHAT, CDR2 FQNNGV, per germline. The CDR3 is made up of 15 amino acids. The CDR3 spells CASRDRGLRPYEQYF. CDR3 DNA: TGTGCCAGCAGGGACAGGGGGTTGCGACCCTACGAGCAGTACTTC.

In this sample, this clone turned up a few times. The rearrangement links TRBV2 to TRBJ1-1; tentatively, D is TRBD1 (5 bases). V was trimmed by 8 bases and J by 1 base, leaving 14 bases between them. Germline CDR1 SNHLY, CDR2 FYNNEI. The CDR3 extends over 14 amino acids. The CDR3, as DNA: TGTGCCAGCCCGGCCAGGGATAGGAACACTGAAGCTTTCTTT. It specifies CASPARDRNTEAFF.

The chain uses TRBV5-1 and TRBJ2-1, with D tentatively TRBD1 or TRBD2 (5 bases each). V was clipped by 4 bases and J by 8 bases, with 16 bases between them. The CDR3 loop spans 14 amino acids. Germline CDR1 and CDR2: SGHRS and YFSETQ. CDR3 nucleotides: TGCGCCAGCAGCCAGGGACGGCTAAACGATGAGCAGTTCTTC. This codes for CASSQGRLNDEQFF.

This clone was picked up a small number of times. This chain uses TRBV6-5 with TRBJ1-5, with D unresolved. There are 14 residues in the CDR3. V was cut by 6 bases and J by 6 bases, with 15 bases left in between. Germline V gene lookup returns CDR1 MNHEY and CDR2 SVGAGI. In DNA form, the CDR3 reads TGTGCCAGCAGCTCCGACATAGCGGTTCAGCCCCAGCATTTT. Its translation: CASSSDIAVQPQHF.

This clone was seen only a few times. The gene calls are TRBV11-3 and TRBJ2-7; 10 bases line up with TRBD1. With 5 bases clipped from V and 4 bases from J, the junction kept 8 bases outside the gene matches. The germline gives CDR1 SGHNT, CDR2 YENEEA. This CDR3 is 15 amino acids long. As DNA, the CDR3 is TGTGCCAGCAGCCCCGCGGGACAGGGGAGGTACGAGCAGTACTTC. It translates to CASSPAGQGRYEQYF.

The chain is built from TRBV4-3 and TRBJ1-2; D call uncertain. V lost 4 bases, J lost 3 bases, and 9 bases lay in between. Germline V gives CDR1 LGHNA, CDR2 YSLEER. CDR3 length: 13 amino acids. CDR3 DNA: TGCGCCAGCAGCCCCGCGACGGACTATGGCTACACCTTC. It codes for CASSPATDYGYTF.

CDR3 coding DNA: TGCAGCGTGCGGGTAGGTCCTTTCGGAGAGACCCAGTACTTC. This translates into CSVRVGPFGETQYF. The chain recombines TRBV29-1 with TRBJ2-5, with a possible D match to TRBD2 (5 bases). The germline V gene has CDR1 SQVTM and CDR2 ANQGSEA. This CDR3 region has 14 residues. The ends were cut back, 6 bases at V and 4 bases at J, with 18 bases in the middle.

The V and J genes are TRBV5-1 and TRBJ1-5, with D uncertain. Trimming removed 0 bases from V and 0 bases from J, with 13 bases in between. Germline V CDR1 and CDR2: SGHRS, YFSETQ. This CDR3 has 17 residues. In nucleotides, the CDR3 is TGCGCCAGCAGCTTGGCATTCGCAGGAGATAGCAATCAGCCCCAGCATTTT. Protein: CASSLAFAGDSNQPQHF.

This clone occurred a few times. The gene calls are TRBV6-5 and TRBJ2-7; D unclear. Germline V CDR1 and CDR2: MNHEY, SVGAGI. CDR3 length equals 12 residues. V dropped 11 bases and J dropped 0 bases, with 11 bases sitting between them. The CDR3 is CARFRSSYEQYF. CDR3 nucleotides: TGTGCCCGATTCAGGAGCTCCTACGAGCAGTACTTC.

V usage is TRBV11-2 and J usage is TRBJ2-7; 7 bases are shared with TRBD1. Germline V lookup: CDR1 SGHAT, CDR2 FQNNGV. V shed 5 bases and J 0 bases; nucleotides not matched to a gene: 10. The CDR3 covers 16 residues. The CDR3, as DNA: TGTGCCAGCAGCCCGCCGGGACAGATTAGCTCCTACGAGCAGTACTTC. As protein: CASSPPGQISSYEQYF.

The chain carries TRBV11-3 and TRBJ2-4; a weak D match, TRBD1 (6 bases). The CDR3 has 15 amino acids. Germline CDR1 and CDR2: SGHNT and YENEEA. The V gene lost 2 bases and the J gene lost 8 bases, with 16 bases spanning the gap. The CDR3 protein is CASSLSGQGIYIQYF. The CDR3 DNA is TGTGCCAGCAGCTTAAGTGGTCAGGGGATTTACATTCAGTACTTC. Full variable domain (missing parts from reference TRBV11-3 and TRBJ2-4): EAGVVQSPRYKIIEKKQPVAFWCNPISGHNTLYWYLQNLGQGPELLIRYENEEAVDDSQLPKDRFSAERLKGVDSTLKIQPAELGDSAVYLCASSLSGQGIYIQYFGAGTRLSVL.

The J gene is TRBJ1-2, the V gene TRBV13; D ambiguous. This CDR3 has 14 amino acids. The germline gives CDR1 PRHDT, CDR2 FYEKMQ (reference sequence). Trimming pared 5 bases from V and 4 bases from J, leaving 14 bases between. DNA of the CDR3: TGTGCCAGCAGCCCGCGGGATACTATCTATGGCTACACCTTC. This gives the protein CASSPRDTIYGYTF.